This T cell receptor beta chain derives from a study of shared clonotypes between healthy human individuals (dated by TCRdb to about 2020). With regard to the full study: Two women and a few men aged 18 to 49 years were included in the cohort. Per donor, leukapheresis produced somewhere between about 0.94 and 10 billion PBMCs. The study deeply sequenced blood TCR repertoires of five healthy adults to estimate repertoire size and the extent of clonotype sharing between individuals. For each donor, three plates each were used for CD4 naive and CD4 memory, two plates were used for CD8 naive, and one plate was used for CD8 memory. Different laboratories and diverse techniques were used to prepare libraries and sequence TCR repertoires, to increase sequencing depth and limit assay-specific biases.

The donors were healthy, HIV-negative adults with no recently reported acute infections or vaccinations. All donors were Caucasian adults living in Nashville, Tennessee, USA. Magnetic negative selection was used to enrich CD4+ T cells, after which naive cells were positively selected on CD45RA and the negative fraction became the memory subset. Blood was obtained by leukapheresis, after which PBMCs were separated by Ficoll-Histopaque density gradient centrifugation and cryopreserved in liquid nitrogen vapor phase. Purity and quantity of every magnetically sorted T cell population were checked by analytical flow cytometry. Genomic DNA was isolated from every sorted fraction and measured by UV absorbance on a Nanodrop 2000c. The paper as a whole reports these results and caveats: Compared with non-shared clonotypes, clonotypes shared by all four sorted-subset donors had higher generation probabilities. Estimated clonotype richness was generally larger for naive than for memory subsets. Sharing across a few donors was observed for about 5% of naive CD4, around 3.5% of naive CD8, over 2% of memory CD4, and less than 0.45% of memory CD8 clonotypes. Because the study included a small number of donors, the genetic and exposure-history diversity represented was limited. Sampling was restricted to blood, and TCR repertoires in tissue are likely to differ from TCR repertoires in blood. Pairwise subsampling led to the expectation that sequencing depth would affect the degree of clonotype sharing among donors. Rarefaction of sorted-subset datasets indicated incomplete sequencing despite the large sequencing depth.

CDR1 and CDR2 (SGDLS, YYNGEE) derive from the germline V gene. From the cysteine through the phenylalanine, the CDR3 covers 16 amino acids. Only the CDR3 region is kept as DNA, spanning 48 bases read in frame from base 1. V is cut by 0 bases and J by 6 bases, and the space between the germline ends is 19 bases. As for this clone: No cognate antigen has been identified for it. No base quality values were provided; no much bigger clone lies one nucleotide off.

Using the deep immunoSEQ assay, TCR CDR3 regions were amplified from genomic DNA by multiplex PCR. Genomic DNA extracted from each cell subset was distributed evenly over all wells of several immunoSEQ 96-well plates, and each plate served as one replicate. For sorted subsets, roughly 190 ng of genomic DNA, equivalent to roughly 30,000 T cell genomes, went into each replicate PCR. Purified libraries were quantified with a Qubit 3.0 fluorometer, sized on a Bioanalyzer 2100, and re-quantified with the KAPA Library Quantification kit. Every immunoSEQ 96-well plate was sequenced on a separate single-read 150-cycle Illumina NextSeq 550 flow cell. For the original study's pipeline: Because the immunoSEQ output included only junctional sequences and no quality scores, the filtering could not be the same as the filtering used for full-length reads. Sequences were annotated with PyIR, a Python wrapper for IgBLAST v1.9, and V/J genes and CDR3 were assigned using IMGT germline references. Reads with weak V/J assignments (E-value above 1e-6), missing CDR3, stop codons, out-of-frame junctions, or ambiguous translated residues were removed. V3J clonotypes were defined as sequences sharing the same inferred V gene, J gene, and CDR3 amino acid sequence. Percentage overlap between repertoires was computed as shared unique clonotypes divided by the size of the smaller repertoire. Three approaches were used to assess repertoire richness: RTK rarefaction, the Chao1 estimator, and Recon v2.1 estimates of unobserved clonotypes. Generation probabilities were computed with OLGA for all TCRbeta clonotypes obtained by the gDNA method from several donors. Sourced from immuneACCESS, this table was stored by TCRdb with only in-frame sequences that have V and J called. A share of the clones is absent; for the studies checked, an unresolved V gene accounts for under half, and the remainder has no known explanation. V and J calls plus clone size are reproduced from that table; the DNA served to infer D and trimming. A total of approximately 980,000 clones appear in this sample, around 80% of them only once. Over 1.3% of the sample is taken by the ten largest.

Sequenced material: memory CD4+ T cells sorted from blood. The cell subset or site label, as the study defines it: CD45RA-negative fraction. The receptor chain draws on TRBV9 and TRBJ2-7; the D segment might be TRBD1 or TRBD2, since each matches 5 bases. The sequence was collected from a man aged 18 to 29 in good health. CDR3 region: CASSVGPTEGAGEQYF. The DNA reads TGTGCCAGCAGCGTAGGCCCGACAGAAGGGGCGGGCGAGCAGTACTTC.